This paragraph covers one TCR beta chain sequence. The antigen remains unidentified. These data come from a study of cytomegalovirus exposure and HLA in healthy donors. Study information: Unique TCR beta sequences numbering approximately 120 million came from about 179 million T cells in an earlier analysis. Study findings and constraints: In a later analysis, TCR beta V- and J-gene trimming was associated with a missense DCLRE1C variant. Reported performance of the classifier showed diagnosis of cytomegalovirus status with high specificity and sensitivity. Earlier analysis yielded a pattern in which most TCR beta V segments were productive about 90% or about 30% of the time.

This CDR3 comprises 14 residues. The ends lost 2 bases at V and 11 bases at J; junction bases unmatched: 7. CDR1 and CDR2 from the germline V gene are SGHTA and FQGTGA. The PCR used 60 Vbeta and 13 Jbeta primers. Profiled with immunoSEQ multiplex PCR; TCRdb holds only in-frame clones, not every one. The sample includes roughly 100,000 clones, 75% to 85% of them seen just once. The gene calls are TRBV7-3 and TRBJ2-1; TRBD2 matches at 9 bases. The sequencing input was PBMCs. The source is a woman aged 18-29 years in good health and CMV-seropositive. The CDR3 region is CASSLLLAGSQQFF. In DNA form, the CDR3 reads TGTGCCAGCAGCTTACTACTAGCGGGCTCCCAGCAGTTCTTC.